A selection of T cell receptor beta chains follows, all from one sample in a study of blood T cell repertoires in COVID-19. TCRdb's table, derived via immunoSEQ multiplex PCR, lists solely in-frame clones and lacks some. The sample holds 150,000 to 200,000 clones, over 75% seen once. The sample consisted of peripheral blood. These receptors were collected from a man aged 35-49 years with active or convalescent COVID-19. Both conserved end residues are part of each CDR3. The D gene is left open where the match is weak. The size entry is marked missing in some rows and otherwise reads once, few, many or a size class.

V	size	J	D	CDR3	DNA
TRBV7-2	-	TRBJ1-1	-	CASSSGLGLGFF	TGTGCCAGCAGCTCCGGCCTAGGTCTCGGTTTCTTT
TRBV2	few	TRBJ1-1	TRBD1	CASSEWDRGGTEAFF	TGTGCCAGCAGTGAATGGGACAGGGGAGGCACTGAAGCTTTCTTT
TRBV5-1	-	TRBJ2-3	TRBD2	CASSLTGGVPGDTQYF	TGCGCCAGCAGCTTAACCGGGGGGGTACCAGGGGATACGCAGTATTTT
TRBV20-1	-	TRBJ1-5	-	CSASEESNQPQHF	TGCAGTGCTAGTGAGGAGAGCAATCAGCCCCAGCATTTT
TRBV5-4	-	TRBJ1-1	TRBD1	CASSSWTGVNTEAFF	TGTGCCAGCAGCTCATGGACAGGAGTGAACACTGAAGCTTTCTTT
TRBV19	-	TRBJ1-5	TRBD1	CASSAIPTIQRPAGRGRDQPQHF	TGTGCCAGTAGTGCCATCCCCACAATCCAAAGGCCCGCAGGCAGGGGGCGCGATCAGCCCCAGCATTTT
TRBV9	once	TRBJ1-2	-	CASSVDLGSNYGYTF	TGTGCCAGCAGCGTAGACTTGGGCAGTAACTATGGCTACACCTTC
TRBV11-2	-	TRBJ2-7	-	CASSLDRGESYEQYF	TGTGCCAGCAGCTTAGACAGGGGGGAATCCTACGAGCAGTACTTC
TRBV30	-	TRBJ2-5	TRBD1	CAWSGGSGTAQETQYF	TGTGCCTGGAGTGGAGGTTCCGGGACAGCGCAAGAGACCCAGTACTTC
TRBV5-5	-	TRBJ1-6	TRBD1	CASSWTDREGPLHF	TGTGCCAGCAGCTGGACAGACAGGGAAGGACCCCTCCACTTT
TRBV19	-	TRBJ2-7	-	CASSMGASYEQYF	TGTGCCAGTAGTATGGGCGCGTCCTACGAGCAGTACTTC
TRBV7-9	-	TRBJ2-7	-	CASSPRQSYEQYF	TGTGCCAGCAGCCCGCGACAGTCCTACGAGCAGTACTTC
TRBV19	few	TRBJ1-1	-	CASSILPGGEQAFF	TGTGCCAGTAGTATTCTTCCCGGGGGGGAGCAGGCTTTCTTT
TRBV27	-	TRBJ1-1	-	CASSPWTLRTEAFF	TGTGCCAGCAGTCCCTGGACTTTGAGGACTGAAGCTTTCTTT
TRBV27	-	TRBJ2-1	TRBD2	CASSLGRGLASGKDNEQFF	TGTGCCAGCAGTTTAGGGCGGGGACTAGCGAGCGGGAAGGACAATGAGCAGTTCTTC
TRBV24-1	-	TRBJ2-2	TRBD2	CATKAGGPSRGAVF	TGTGCCACCAAGGCGGGGGGGCCGTCCCGGGGAGCTGTTTTT
TRBV10-3	-	TRBJ2-1	TRBD1	CAISDPGTGVNEQFF	TGTGCCATCAGTGACCCCGGGACAGGTGTCAATGAGCAGTTCTTC
TRBV7-3	-	TRBJ2-3	-	CASSITRTDTQYF	TGTGCCAGCAGCATCACTAGGACAGATACGCAGTATTTT
TRBV5-4	-	TRBJ2-1	-	CASSLVTRTGSYNEQFF	TGTGCCAGCAGCTTGGTAACCCGAACAGGCTCCTACAATGAGCAGTTCTTC
TRBV27	-	TRBJ2-1	-	CASSLAHLSSYNEQFF	TGTGCCAGCAGTTTAGCCCACCTGAGCTCCTACAATGAGCAGTTCTTC
TRBV28	-	TRBJ1-3	-	CASSLQDSLSGNTIYF	TGTGCCAGCAGTTTACAGGACTCGCTGTCTGGAAACACCATATATTTT
TRBV27	-	TRBJ1-1	TRBD1	CASSTLQGTVNTEAFF	TGTGCCAGCAGTACCCTACAGGGGACCGTGAACACTGAAGCTTTCTTT
TRBV6-1	-	TRBJ1-2	-	CASSEVGRGVYGYTF	TGTGCCAGCAGTGAAGTTGGGAGGGGCGTCTATGGCTACACCTTC
TRBV24-1	-	TRBJ2-7	TRBD1	CATSDKTGVGNEQYF	TGTGCCACCAGTGATAAGACAGGGGTGGGAAACGAGCAGTACTTC
TRBV28	-	TRBJ2-2	-	CASSFSRSGTGELFF	TGTGCCAGCAGTTTTAGTCGGTCGGGAACCGGGGAGCTGTTTTTT
TRBV6-5	-	TRBJ1-4	-	CASRRGTNEKLFF	TGTGCCAGCAGGCGGGGAACTAATGAAAAACTGTTTTTT
TRBV11-3	-	TRBJ1-1	-	CASSLAGRGSTEAFF	TGTGCCAGCAGCTTAGCCGGCAGGGGAAGCACTGAAGCTTTCTTT
TRBV7-2	-	TRBJ2-3	-	CASSLVQAGITDTQYF	TGTGCCAGCAGCTTAGTTCAGGCGGGGATCACAGATACGCAGTATTTT
TRBV28	-	TRBJ1-3	-	CASTSFGLREGSGNTIYF	TGTGCCAGCACCTCCTTCGGGCTAAGAGAGGGATCTGGAAACACCATATATTTT
TRBV28	-	TRBJ1-6	TRBD1	CASSPTGGPNSPLHF	TGTGCCAGCAGTCCCACAGGGGGCCCGAATTCACCCCTCCACTTT
TRBV14	-	TRBJ1-6	-	CASSRDRKTHSPLHF	TGTGCCAGCAGCCGAGACCGGAAGACACATTCACCCCTCCACTTT
TRBV10-2	-	TRBJ1-1	-	CASRMEGGLGTEAFF	TGCGCCAGCAGAATGGAGGGAGGGTTAGGCACTGAAGCTTTCTTT
TRBV30	-	TRBJ1-3	-	CAWSVGSQASGNTIYF	TGTGCCTGGAGTGTAGGGTCACAGGCCTCTGGAAACACCATATATTTT